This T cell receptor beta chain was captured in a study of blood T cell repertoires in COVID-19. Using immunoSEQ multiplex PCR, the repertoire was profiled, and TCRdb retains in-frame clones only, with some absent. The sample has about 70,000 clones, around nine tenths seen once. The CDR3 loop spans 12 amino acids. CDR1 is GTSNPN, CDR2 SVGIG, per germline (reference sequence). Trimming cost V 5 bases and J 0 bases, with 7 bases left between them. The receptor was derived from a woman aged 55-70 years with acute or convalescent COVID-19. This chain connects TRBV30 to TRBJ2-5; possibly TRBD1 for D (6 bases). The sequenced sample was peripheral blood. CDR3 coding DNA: TGTGCCTGGCAGGGGTACCAAGAGACCCAGTACTTC. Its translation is CAWQGYQETQYF.